The 8 T cell receptor beta chains presented below share a single source sample, sequenced in a study of blood T cell repertoires in COVID-19. The method was immunoSEQ multiplex PCR; TCRdb's version includes in-frame clones alone and lacks a portion of them. The table lists about 250,000 clones, roughly 87% of them singletons. The sample comprised PBMCs or T cells enriched from blood (not recorded which). The receptor source for this set is a woman aged 25 to 39 with acute COVID-19.

The chain carries TRBV10-2 and TRBJ1-4, with 7 nucleotides matching TRBD1. CDR3 length: 12 amino acids. CDR1 WSHSY and CDR2 SAAADI come from the germline V gene. V lost 6 bases and J lost 7; bases outside the gene matches: 2. The CDR3 nucleotides are TGCGCCAGCAGGGGGGACAGTGAAAAACTGTTTTTT. Protein: CASRGDSEKLFF.

The J gene is TRBJ1-2, the V gene TRBV10-1; D gene ambiguous. Trimming stripped 6 bases from V and 2 bases from J, with 10 bases between. The V gene's germline CDR1 is WNHNN and CDR2 SYGVQD (reference sequence). The CDR3 is 13 amino acids. CDR3 amino acids: CASSKTENYGYTF. In DNA, the CDR3 is TGCGCCAGCAGCAAAACAGAGAACTATGGCTACACCTTC.

The CDR3 spells CASSFPGTSLGEQFF. The CDR3 bases are TGTGCCAGCAGCTTCCCGGGGACTAGTCTGGGTGAGCAGTTCTTC. This chain links TRBV7-2 with TRBJ2-1, with 8 nucleotides matching TRBD2. Germline V gene data show CDR1 as SGHTA and CDR2 as FQGNSA. V lost 3 bases and J lost 9; bases outside the gene matches: 10. This CDR3 region has 15 residues.

V is TRBV30 and J is TRBJ2-3; tentatively, D is TRBD2 (5 bases). CDR3 length: 15 residues. From germline, CDR1 is GTSNPN and CDR2 SVGIG (reference sequence). V was trimmed by 4 bases and J by 2 bases, leaving 16 bases between them. In DNA form, the CDR3 reads TGTGCCTGGAAAACTAGGGCAACTTACACAGATACGCAGTATTTT. Its protein is CAWKTRATYTDTQYF.

This clone has just a few counts. This sequence joins TRBV6-4 and TRBJ1-1; 10 bases are a match to TRBD1. Germline V gives CDR1 MRHNA, CDR2 SNTAGT. The ends lost 6 bases at V and 2 bases at J; junction bases unmatched: 3. This CDR3 has 14 residues. DNA for the CDR3: TGTGCCAGCAGCCGGACAGGGGGAAACACTGAAGCTTTCTTT. Its translation: CASSRTGGNTEAFF.

V gene TRBV4-1 combines with J gene TRBJ1-1; weak D call: TRBD1 (5 bases). Germline values: CDR1 MGHRA, CDR2 YSYEKL. Trimming pared 0 bases from V and 4 bases from J, leaving 12 bases between. This CDR3 is built from 15 residues. The CDR3 region is CASSQDYAGGTEAFF. In DNA, the CDR3 is TGCGCCAGCAGCCAAGATTATGCGGGGGGCACTGAAGCTTTCTTT.

This rearrangement joins TRBV30 to TRBJ1-4; perhaps TRBD1 as D (5 bases). Germline values: CDR1 GTSNPN, CDR2 SVGIG (reference sequence). Trimming removed 0 bases from V and 6 bases from J, with 14 bases in between. CDR3 length: 15 residues. CDR3 loop: CAWSVPGVEYEKLFF. The CDR3 nucleotides are TGTGCCTGGAGTGTCCCGGGGGTGGAGTATGAAAAACTGTTTTTT.

This chain links TRBV19 with TRBJ1-2, with 7 nucleotides matching TRBD1. Trimming took 3 bases from V and 4 from J; bases not matched to a gene: 14. From germline, CDR1 is LNHDA and CDR2 SQIVND (reference sequence). This CDR3 comprises 17 residues. Written as DNA, the CDR3 is TGTGCCAGTAGTATTCACTTCGGACAGGATCGTGGCTATGGCTACACCTTC. It encodes CASSIHFGQDRGYGYTF. Full variable domain (missing parts from reference TRBV19 and TRBJ1-2): DGGITQSPKYLFRKEGQNVTLSCEQNLNHDAMYWYRQDPGQGLRLIYYSQIVNDFQKGDIAEGYSVSREKKESFPLTVTSAQKNPTAFYLCASSIHFGQDRGYGYTFGSGTRLTVV.